What follows describes a single T cell receptor beta chain. Its antigen is still unknown. The sample comes from a study of T cell responses to AZD1222 COVID-19 vaccine. Study conclusions and caveats: The donor cohort was predominantly white British with a female majority, and clonal diversity may have been underestimated. The number of AZD1222 recipients seropositive at baseline was only six.

Measured with immunoSEQ multiplex PCR; TCRdb has only the in-frame clones, and not every one. The table records hundreds of thousands of clones, 94% of them present only once. The germline V gene encodes CDR1 MDHEN and CDR2 SYDVKM. The V and J ends lost 7 bases and 1 base respectively, with 20 bases between them. The CDR3 runs 17 residues. Sample: peripheral blood, taken 28 days after the second AZD1222 dose. The chain couples TRBV28 to TRBJ2-4; D tentatively fits TRBD1 or TRBD2 (5 bases each). This clonotype originated in an adult who received the AZD1222 COVID-19 vaccine. CDR3 bases: TGTGCCAGCATGAGAGGGGTATTCTTATCGGCCAAAAACATTCAGTACTTC. Encoded protein: CASMRGVFLSAKNIQYF.